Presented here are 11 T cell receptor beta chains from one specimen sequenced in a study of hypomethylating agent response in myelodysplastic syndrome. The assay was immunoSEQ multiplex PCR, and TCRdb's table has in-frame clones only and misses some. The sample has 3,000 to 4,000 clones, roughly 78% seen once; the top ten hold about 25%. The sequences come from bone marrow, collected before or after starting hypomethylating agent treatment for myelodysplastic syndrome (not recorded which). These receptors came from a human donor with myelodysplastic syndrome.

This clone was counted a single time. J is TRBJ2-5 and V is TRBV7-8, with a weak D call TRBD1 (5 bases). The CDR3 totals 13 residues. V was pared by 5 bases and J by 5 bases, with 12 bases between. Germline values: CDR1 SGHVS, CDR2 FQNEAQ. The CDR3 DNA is TGTGCCAGCAGCCCAGGGTTTCGGGAGACCCAGTACTTC. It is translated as CASSPGFRETQYF.

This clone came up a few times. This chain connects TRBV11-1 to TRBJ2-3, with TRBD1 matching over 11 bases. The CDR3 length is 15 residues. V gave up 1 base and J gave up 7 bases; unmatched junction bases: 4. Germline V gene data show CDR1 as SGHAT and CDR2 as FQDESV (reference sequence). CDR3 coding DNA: TGTGCCAGCAGCTTAGTAGGACAGGGGGCGAATACGCAGTATTTT. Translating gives CASSLVGQGANTQYF.

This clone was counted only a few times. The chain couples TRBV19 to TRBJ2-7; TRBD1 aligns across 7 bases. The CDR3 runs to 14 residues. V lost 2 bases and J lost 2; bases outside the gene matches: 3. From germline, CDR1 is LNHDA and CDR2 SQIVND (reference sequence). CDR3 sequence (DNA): TGTGCCAGTAGTATAACAGGGGAACCCTACGAGCAGTACTTC. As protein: CASSITGEPYEQYF.

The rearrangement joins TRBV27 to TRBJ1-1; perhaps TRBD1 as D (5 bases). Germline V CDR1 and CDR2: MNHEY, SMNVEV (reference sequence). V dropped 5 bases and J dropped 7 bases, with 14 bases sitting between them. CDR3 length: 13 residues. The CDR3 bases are TGTGCCAGCAGTCCCCAGGGAATAAGTGAAGCTTTCTTT. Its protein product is CASSPQGISEAFF.

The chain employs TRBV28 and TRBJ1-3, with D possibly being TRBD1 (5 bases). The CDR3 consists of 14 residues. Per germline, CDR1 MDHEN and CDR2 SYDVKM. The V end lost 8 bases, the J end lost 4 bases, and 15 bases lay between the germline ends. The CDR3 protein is CASRIQGRGNTIYF. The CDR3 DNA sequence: TGTGCCAGCCGTATCCAGGGACGAGGAAACACCATATATTTT. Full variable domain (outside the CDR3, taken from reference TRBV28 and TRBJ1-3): DVKVTQSSRYLVKRTGEKVFLECVQDMDHENMFWYRQDPGLGLRLIYFSYDVKMKEKGDIPEGYSVSREKKERFSLILESASTNQTSMYLCASRIQGRGNTIYFGEGSWLTVV.

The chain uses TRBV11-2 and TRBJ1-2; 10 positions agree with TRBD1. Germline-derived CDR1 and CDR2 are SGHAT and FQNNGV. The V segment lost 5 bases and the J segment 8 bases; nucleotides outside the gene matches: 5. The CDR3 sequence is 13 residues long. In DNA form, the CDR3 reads TGTGCCAGCAGCACTCGGGACAGGGGCGGCTACACCTTC. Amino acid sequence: CASSTRDRGGYTF.

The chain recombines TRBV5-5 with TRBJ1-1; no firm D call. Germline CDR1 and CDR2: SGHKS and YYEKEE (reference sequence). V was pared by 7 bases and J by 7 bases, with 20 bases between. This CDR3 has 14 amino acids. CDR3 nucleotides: TGTGCCAGCGCAGACAACGGGATGAGCATTGAAGCTTTCTTT. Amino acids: CASADNGMSIEAFF.

For the CDR3, the DNA is TGTGCCAGCAGCCCGGGGACAGTGGGAGGGGATACGCAGTATTTT. Its protein is CASSPGTVGGDTQYF. The chain joins TRBV7-6 to TRBJ2-3; D may be TRBD1 or TRBD2 (7 bases each). This CDR3 comprises 15 residues. V was cut by 5 bases and J by 6 bases, with 18 bases left in between. Germline V lookup: CDR1 SGHVS, CDR2 FNYEAQ.

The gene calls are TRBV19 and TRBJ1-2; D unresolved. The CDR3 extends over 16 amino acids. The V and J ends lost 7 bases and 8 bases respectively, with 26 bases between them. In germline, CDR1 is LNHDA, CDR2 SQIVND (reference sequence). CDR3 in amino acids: CASTPSGRVRGKGYTF. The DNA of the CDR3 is TGTGCCAGTACCCCCTCGGGCCGGGTACGGGGAAAGGGCTACACCTTC. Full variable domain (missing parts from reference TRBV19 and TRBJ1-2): DGGITQSPKYLFRKEGQNVTLSCEQNLNHDAMYWYRQDPGQGLRLIYYSQIVNDFQKGDIAEGYSVSREKKESFPLTVTSAQKNPTAFYLCASTPSGRVRGKGYTFGSGTRLTVV.

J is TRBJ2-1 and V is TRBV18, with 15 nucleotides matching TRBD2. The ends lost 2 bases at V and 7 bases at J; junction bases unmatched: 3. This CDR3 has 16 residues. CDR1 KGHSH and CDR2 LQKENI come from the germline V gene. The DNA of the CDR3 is TGTGCCAGCTCACCAGGACTAGCGGGAGGGCCGAATGAGCAGTTCTTC. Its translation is CASSPGLAGGPNEQFF.

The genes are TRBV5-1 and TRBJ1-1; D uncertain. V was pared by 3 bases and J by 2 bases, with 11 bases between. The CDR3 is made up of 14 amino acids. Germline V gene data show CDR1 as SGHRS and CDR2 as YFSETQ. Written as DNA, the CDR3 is TGCGCCAGCAGCTCCCGGGCAGTAAACACTGAAGCTTTCTTT. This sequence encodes CASSSRAVNTEAFF.